A selection of T cell receptor beta chains follows, all from one sample in a study of blood T cell repertoires in COVID-19. Some clones are missing from TCRdb's copy, which holds only in-frame ones; the method was immunoSEQ multiplex PCR. The table records under 200,000 clones, just under 90% of them present only once. The sequenced sample consisted of peripheral blood. These receptors were taken from a woman in her sixties or seventies with COVID-19, enrolled during active disease. Both conserved end residues are part of each CDR3. Fields, in order: CDR3 protein, CDR3 DNA, CDR3 length, J gene, D gene, V gene. D genes are given only for firm matches.

CASSEVGVIGAGYTF	TGTGCCAGCAGTGAAGTTGGGGTGATAGGGGCTGGCTACACCTTC	15	TRBJ1-2	-	TRBV6-1
CASDSRTAYGYTF	TGTGCCAGCGATTCCCGGACAGCCTATGGCTACACCTTC	13	TRBJ1-2	-	TRBV28
CASSILLLFGELFF	TGTGCCAGCAGCATCCTACTTTTGTTCGGGGAGCTGTTTTTT	14	TRBJ2-2	-	TRBV21-1
CASSPSGLSNQPQHF	TGTGCCAGCAGTCCCTCAGGCCTTAGCAATCAGCCCCAGCATTTT	15	TRBJ1-5	-	TRBV28
CASSRGGRETQYF	TGTGCCAGCAGCCGGGGGGGCCGAGAGACCCAGTACTTC	13	TRBJ2-5	TRBD2	TRBV7-2
CASSVQRNIQYF	TGTGCCAGTAGTGTACAGAGAAACATTCAGTACTTC	12	TRBJ2-4	-	TRBV19
CASSLTTYEQYF	TGTGCCAGCAGCTTAACTACCTACGAGCAGTACTTC	12	TRBJ2-7	-	TRBV7-9
CASNTQGINQPQHF	TGTGCCAGTAATACACAGGGTATCAATCAGCCCCAGCATTTT	14	TRBJ1-5	-	TRBV19
CASSQGGGTVGNTIYF	TGTGCCAGCAGCCAAGGCGGGGGGACAGTTGGAAACACCATATATTTT	16	TRBJ1-3	TRBD1	TRBV4-2
CASSLPGDEQFF	TGTGCCAGCAGCTTACCAGGGGACGAGCAGTTCTTC	12	TRBJ2-1	-	TRBV7-3
CAWSVGGGSSGANVLTF	TGTGCCTGGAGTGTAGGCGGGGGGAGCTCTGGGGCCAACGTCCTGACTTTC	17	TRBJ2-6	TRBD2	TRBV30
CASSPGTGGNGYTF	TGTGCCAGCTCACCCGGGACAGGGGGAAATGGCTACACCTTC	14	TRBJ1-2	TRBD1	TRBV18
CASKLLVGRETQYF	TGTGCCAGCAAATTGCTCGTGGGGCGGGAGACCCAGTACTTC	14	TRBJ2-5	-	TRBV6-5
CASSSLNEQFF	TGTGCCAGCAGCTCCCTCAATGAGCAGTTCTTC	11	TRBJ2-1	-	TRBV11-3
CATSRAAGPSPYEQYF	TGTGCCACCAGCAGAGCTGCGGGGCCCTCACCATACGAGCAGTACTTC	16	TRBJ2-7	-	TRBV15
CASSGGTGGRNSPLHF	TGTGCCAGCAGCGGTGGGACAGGGGGCCGGAATTCACCCCTCCACTTT	16	TRBJ1-6	TRBD1	TRBV5-6
CSVQSPTGYEQYF	TGCAGCGTCCAATCTCCAACAGGCTACGAGCAGTACTTC	13	TRBJ2-7	-	TRBV29-1